One and the same sample provided the 5 T cell receptor beta chains below, sequenced in a study of CD8 T cells in Susac syndrome. Random hexamers served to reverse transcribe roughly 0.45 to 1 ug RNA. TCRdb used MiXCR to reprocess the immunoSEQ multiplex PCR reads, holding one entry per CDR3 protein. The profile covers about 200,000 distinct CDR3 sequences, with around 95% appearing a single time and around 0.08% taken by the ten largest. The sequenced sample was CD4+ T cells from PBMCs. These receptors came from a human donor with multiple sclerosis.

The CDR3 is CAWSQTGDTEAFF. The CDR3 DNA is TGTGCCTGGAGTCAGACAGGAGACACTGAAGCTTTCTTT. The V gene is TRBV30, the J gene TRBJ1-1; possibly TRBD1 for D (6 bases). The length of the CDR3 is 13 residues. Germline V gene sequence: CDR1 GTSNPN, CDR2 SVGIG (reference sequence). Trimming shortened V by 2 bases and J by 3 bases, and 10 bases separated the two germline ends. The full variable domain, rest sourced from reference TRBV30 and TRBJ1-1, is SQTIHQWPATLVQPVGSPLSLECTVEGTSNPNLYWYRQAAGRGLQLLFYSVGIGQISSEVPQNLSASRPQDRQFILSSKKLLLSDSGFYLCAWSQTGDTEAFFGQGTRLTVV.

The chain has TRBV20-1 and TRBJ1-1; no reliable D call. Per germline, CDR1 DFQATT and CDR2 SNEGSKA (reference sequence). The V and J ends lost 3 bases and 8 bases respectively, with 16 bases between them. This CDR3 has 13 amino acids. This chain's CDR3 is CSASHSVDGEAFF. The CDR3 DNA reads TGCAGTGCTAGCCACTCCGTGGACGGCGAAGCTTTCTTT.

In nucleotides, the CDR3 is TGTGCCTGGAGTCCCCAGAGTGGGACTGAAGCTTTCTTT. As protein: CAWSPQSGTEAFF. This chain links TRBV30 with TRBJ1-1, with D unresolved. Per germline, CDR1 GTSNPN and CDR2 SVGIG (reference sequence). V shed 2 bases and J shed 5 bases, with 12 bases lying between them. CDR3 length equals 13 residues.

This chain connects TRBV9 to TRBJ1-3; 7 bases line up with TRBD1. Germline assignment: CDR1 SGDLS and CDR2 YYNGEE. Trimming removed 4 bases from V and 3 bases from J; junction bases left unmatched: 7. The length of the CDR3 is 15 residues. The CDR3 region has the DNA TGTGCCAGCAGCATTGAGGGGGCCTTTGGAAACACCATATATTTT. It encodes CASSIEGAFGNTIYF.

The chain has TRBV27 and TRBJ2-7, with D tentatively TRBD2 (6 bases). Germline CDR1 and CDR2: MNHEY and SMNVEV (reference sequence). The CDR3 extends over 14 amino acids. V was cut by 5 bases and J by 6 bases, with 17 bases left in between. The CDR3 DNA reads as TGTGCCAGCAGTCGCGGGGACTCCCCTCTCGAGCAGTACTTC. It yields the protein CASSRGDSPLEQYF.